Below are 22 T cell receptor beta chains sequenced from a single sample in a study of blood T cell repertoires in COVID-19. Libraries were prepared by immunoSEQ multiplex PCR; TCRdb keeps only in-frame clonotypes and omits some of them. The sample shows 150,000 or so clones, about 92% of them seen only once. The sample comprised peripheral blood. The receptors here all came from a man aged 60-69 years with active or convalescent COVID-19.

V usage is TRBV30 and J usage is TRBJ2-1; 8 positions match TRBD2. Germline loops: CDR1 GTSNPN, CDR2 SVGIG (reference sequence). The J segment lost 0 bases and the V segment lost 2 bases, leaving 6 bases of the junction unmatched. The CDR3 spans 16 residues. CDR3 protein: CAWSPKRGSSYNEQFF. CDR3 coding DNA: TGTGCCTGGAGTCCAAAGCGGGGGAGCTCCTACAATGAGCAGTTCTTC.

The chain links TRBV6-5 to TRBJ2-7; 7 positions match TRBD2. CDR1 and CDR2 (germline): MNHEY, SVGAGI. With 8 bases clipped from V and 4 bases from J, the junction kept 8 bases outside the gene matches. The CDR3 is 13 amino acids. This CDR3 reads CASPRTSFYEQYF. CDR3 DNA: TGTGCCAGCCCGAGGACTAGTTTTTACGAGCAGTACTTC.

The chain employs TRBV27 and TRBJ1-1; D possibly corresponds to TRBD1 (6 bases). Germline-derived CDR1 and CDR2 are MNHEY and SMNVEV (reference sequence). V was clipped by 2 bases and J by 7 bases, with 14 bases between them. This CDR3 has 14 residues. This CDR3 reads CASSLERGRGEAFF. CDR3 nucleotides: TGTGCCAGCAGTTTAGAGCGGGGGCGGGGTGAAGCTTTCTTT.

V gene TRBV10-3 combines with J gene TRBJ2-1; D is unresolved. V dropped 4 bases and J dropped 1 base, with 8 bases sitting between them. This CDR3 is built from 14 residues. The V gene's germline CDR1 is ENHRY and CDR2 SYGVKD. The CDR3 DNA is TGTGCCATCAGTGGAGTACCATCCTACAATGAGCAGTTCTTC. This encodes CAISGVPSYNEQFF.

The J gene is TRBJ2-4, the V gene TRBV10-2, with D possibly TRBD2 on 5 matching bases. The V gene's germline CDR1 is WSHSY and CDR2 SAAADI. Trimming shortened V by 0 bases and J by 12 bases, and 9 bases separated the two germline ends. The CDR3 totals 12 residues. Here the CDR3 reads CASSESTSDQYF. The CDR3 DNA sequence: TGCGCCAGCAGTGAGTCAACTAGTGATCAGTACTTC.

This chain joins TRBV18 and TRBJ1-5; 9 bases are a match to TRBD1. The germline V gene has CDR1 KGHSH and CDR2 LQKENI. V lost 3 bases to trimming and J lost 4 bases; unmatched junction nucleotides: 4. The CDR3 is made up of 15 amino acids. The CDR3 coding sequence is TGTGCCAGCTCACCCGGGACAGGGCAGAATCAGCCCCAGCATTTT. It codes for CASSPGTGQNQPQHF. Full variable domain (missing parts from reference TRBV18 and TRBJ1-5): NAGVMQNPRHLVRRRGQEARLRCSPMKGHSHVYWYRQLPEEGLKFMVYLQKENIIDESGMPKERFSAEFPKEGPSILRIQQVVRGDSAAYFCASSPGTGQNQPQHFGDGTRLSIL.

The chain couples TRBV10-1 to TRBJ1-5, with a possible D match to TRBD1 (5 bases). V was shortened by 7 bases and J by 4 bases, with 8 bases between the two germline ends. This CDR3 is 12 amino acids long. In germline, CDR1 is WNHNN, CDR2 SYGVQD (reference sequence). The CDR3 DNA reads as TGCGCCAGCAACGGGGGGAATCAGCCCCAGCATTTT. It is translated as CASNGGNQPQHF.

CDR3 amino acids: CASSLAAGETQYF. The CDR3 DNA reads TGTGCCAGCAGCTTAGCGGCGGGGGAGACCCAGTACTTC. The chain uses TRBV7-2 and TRBJ2-5; a weak D match, TRBD2 (6 bases). V shed 0 bases and J shed 5 bases, with 7 bases lying between them. CDR3 length: 13 amino acids. In germline, CDR1 is SGHTA, CDR2 FQGNSA. The whole variable domain, remainder taken from reference TRBV7-2 and TRBJ2-5, is GAGVSQSPSNKVTEKGKDVELRCDPISGHTALYWYRQSLGQGLEFLIYFQGNSAPDKSGLPSDRFSAERTGGSVSTLTIQRTQQEDSAVYLCASSLAAGETQYFGPGTRLLVL.

The chain carries TRBV9 and TRBJ1-5; unclear D gene. This CDR3 has 13 residues. In germline, CDR1 is SGDLS, CDR2 YYNGEE. V was shortened by 1 base and J by 9 bases, with 11 bases between the two germline ends. The CDR3 loop reads CASSVKPAGPQHF. In DNA form, the CDR3 reads TGTGCCAGCAGCGTAAAACCTGCGGGGCCCCAGCATTTT.

The CDR3 loop reads CASSQGDKQPQHF. CDR3 coding DNA: TGTGCCAGCAGCCAGGGGGATAAACAGCCCCAGCATTTT. The chain employs TRBV11-1 and TRBJ1-5; TRBD1 matches 7 bases. The CDR3 is 13 amino acids. J was trimmed by 7 bases and V by 5 bases; bases with no gene match: 5. CDR1 is SGHAT and CDR2 is FQDESV in the germline V gene (reference sequence).

The chain combines TRBV2 with TRBJ1-6; D possibly corresponds to TRBD1 (6 bases). The germline CDR1 and CDR2 sequences are SNHLY and FYNNEI. V lost 3 bases, J lost 1 base, and 7 bases lay in between. The CDR3 is 15 amino acids. CDR3 sequence reads: CASSEQGSYNSPLHF. Here the CDR3 DNA reads TGTGCCAGCAGTGAGCAGGGGTCCTATAATTCACCCCTCCACTTT. Together with reference TRBV2 and TRBJ1-6, the CDR3 gives the full variable domain: EPEVTQTPSHQVTQMGQEVILRCVPISNHLYFYWYRQILGQKVEFLVSFYNNEISEKSEIFDDQFSVERPDGSNFTLKIRSTKLEDSAMYFCASSEQGSYNSPLHFGNGTRLTVT.

V usage is TRBV7-8 and J usage is TRBJ1-4, with D maybe TRBD1 (6 bases). Deletions cut 1 base from V and 2 bases from J, with 11 bases between. Germline CDR1 SGHVS, CDR2 FQNEAQ. The CDR3 is 16 amino acids. DNA for the CDR3: TGTGCCAGCAGCTTAGAAGGGGGGGCGACTAATGAAAAACTGTTTTTT. Translation: CASSLEGGATNEKLFF. The whole variable domain, filled in from reference TRBV7-8 and TRBJ1-4, reads GAGVSQSPRYKVAKRGQDVALRCDPISGHVSLFWYQQALGQGPEFLTYFQNEAQLDKSGLPSDRFFAERPEGSVSTLKIQRTQQEDSAVYLCASSLEGGATNEKLFFGSGTQLSVL.

This chain links TRBV9 with TRBJ1-1, with 8 nucleotides matching TRBD1. V shed 4 bases and J 6 bases; nucleotides not matched to a gene: 8. This CDR3 has 14 residues. Germline CDR1 SGDLS, CDR2 YYNGEE. The CDR3 region is CASSPGQGYPEAFF. The CDR3 DNA follows: TGTGCCAGCAGCCCAGGACAGGGTTACCCTGAAGCTTTCTTT.

V and J are TRBV5-1 and TRBJ2-1, with 8 nucleotides matching TRBD2. V dropped 0 bases and J dropped 5; count of bases not matched to a gene: 10. The CDR3 sequence is 17 residues long. Germline-derived CDR1 and CDR2 are SGHRS and YFSETQ. Written as DNA, the CDR3 is TGCGCCAGCAGCTTGGATTTTACGGGAGGGAAAAACAATGAGCAGTTCTTC. It translates to CASSLDFTGGKNNEQFF.

The V and J genes are TRBV10-3 and TRBJ2-3; possibly TRBD2 for D (6 bases). Trimming took off 5 bases at V and 2 bases at J, with 17 bases between the two ends. The CDR3 sequence is 16 residues long. Germline CDR1 reads ENHRY; CDR2 reads SYGVKD. The CDR3 coding sequence is TGTGCCATCAGTTCGGGAGTTTCCCTCTACACAGATACGCAGTATTTT. It yields the protein CAISSGVSLYTDTQYF.

This rearrangement joins TRBV6-2 or TRBV6-3 to TRBJ2-7; 9 bases fit TRBD2. Germline V lookup: CDR1 MNHEY, CDR2 SVGEGT. V was pared by 5 bases and J by 8 bases, with 19 bases of the junction left unmatched. This CDR3 has 17 amino acids. The CDR3 loop is CASSQPPSGTSRYQQYF. CDR3 nucleotides: TGTGCCAGCAGTCAACCCCCCTCCGGGACTAGCCGTTACCAGCAGTACTTC.

The rearrangement uses TRBV27 and TRBJ2-7, with D perhaps matching TRBD2 (5 bases). This CDR3 contains 15 residues. Germline V lookup: CDR1 MNHEY, CDR2 SMNVEV (reference sequence). The V and J ends lost 4 bases and 0 bases respectively, with 13 bases between them. As DNA, the CDR3 is TGTGCCAGCAGTTCCACTCACACTAGCTCCTACGAGCAGTACTTC. It encodes CASSSTHTSSYEQYF.

The chain is built from TRBV18 and TRBJ1-5; maybe TRBD1 (6 bases). The V gene lost 0 bases and the J gene lost 0 bases, with 9 bases spanning the gap. Germline CDR1 and CDR2: KGHSH and LQKENI. CDR3 size: 16 residues. The CDR3 coding sequence is TGTGCCAGCTCACCACCCGGCAGGGGTAGCAATCAGCCCCAGCATTTT. It is translated as CASSPPGRGSNQPQHF.

CDR3 region: CASSFLAGVMYEQYF. The CDR3 DNA reads as TGCGCCAGCAGCTTTCTAGCGGGAGTGATGTACGAGCAGTACTTC. The chain employs TRBV5-1 and TRBJ2-7; TRBD2 aligns across 10 bases. The trim removed 2 bases at V and 4 bases at J, leaving 6 bases unmatched. CDR1 is SGHRS and CDR2 is YFSETQ in the germline V gene. This CDR3 is built from 15 residues.

This chain connects TRBV10-3 to TRBJ1-3; 8 bases align to TRBD1. The germline CDR1 and CDR2 sequences are ENHRY and SYGVKD. Germline trimming cut 4 bases from V and 6 bases from J; bases unmatched to any gene: 8. The CDR3 totals 15 residues. CDR3 nucleotide sequence: TGTGCCATCAGTGGGACAGGGTCTCCGAAAAACACCATATATTTT. Its translation is CAISGTGSPKNTIYF.

V gene TRBV27 combines with J gene TRBJ2-5, with D possibly being TRBD2 (5 bases). Germline assignment: CDR1 MNHEY and CDR2 SMNVEV (reference sequence). Trimming took off 2 bases at V and 1 base at J, with 8 bases between the two ends. There are 14 residues in the CDR3. The CDR3 is CASSLLAGQETQYF. The CDR3 coding sequence is TGTGCCAGCAGTTTACTAGCAGGCCAAGAGACCCAGTACTTC.

The chain couples TRBV10-2 to TRBJ2-1; 14 nucleotides line up with TRBD2. Trimming removed 8 bases from V and 1 base from J; junction bases left unmatched: 19. Per the germline V gene, CDR1 is WSHSY and CDR2 is SAAADI. The CDR3 runs 21 residues. CDR3 protein: CASGGLAGESGVGGSYNEQFF. Here the CDR3 DNA reads TGCGCCAGCGGGGGACTAGCGGGAGAATCGGGTGTGGGGGGTTCCTACAATGAGCAGTTCTTC.